The 7 T cell receptor beta chains given below trace back to one sample, sequenced in a study of Ad26.COV2.S vaccination and SARS-CoV-2 variants. Only in-frame clones appear in the TCRdb table, and some are missing; sequencing was by immunoSEQ multiplex PCR. Of some 520,000 clones in the sample, around 90% were seen once. Treatment given: roughly 20 received Ad26.COV2.S at low or high dose, single or two shots; five or six received placebo; per-sample allocation not given. Following the first vaccine or placebo injection, samples were taken on day 63. This specimen was peripheral blood, taken in a trial of Ad26.COV2.S vaccine versus placebo. The receptor set was obtained from a person aged 18-60 years who received the Ad26.COV2.S COVID-19 vaccine or a placebo.

The rearrangement joins TRBV5-8 to TRBJ1-1; D remains ambiguous. Germline values: CDR1 SGHTS, CDR2 YDEGEE. CDR3 length equals 11 residues. Trimming removed 2 bases from V and 4 bases from J, with 3 bases in between. The CDR3 here is CASSFVTEAFF. CDR3 sequence (DNA): TGTGCCAGCAGCTTCGTCACTGAAGCTTTCTTT. The whole variable domain, filled in from reference TRBV5-8 and TRBJ1-1, reads EAGVTQSPTHLIKTRGQQATLRCSPISGHTSVYWYQQALGLGLQFLLWYDEGEERNRGNFPPRFSGRQFPNYSSELNVNALELEDSALYLCASSFVTEAFFGQGTRLTVV.

The chain joins TRBV6-5 to TRBJ1-2, with D possibly matching TRBD1 (5 bases). This CDR3 is 12 amino acids long. The germline gives CDR1 MNHEY, CDR2 SVGAGI. Trimming took 2 bases from V and 7 from J, leaving 8 bases between them. CDR3: CASSYPGGGYTF. In DNA, the CDR3 is TGTGCCAGCAGTTACCCGGGGGGTGGCTACACCTTC.

The CDR3: CATADVQETQYF. The CDR3 region has the DNA TGTGCCACCGCGGACGTCCAAGAGACCCAGTACTTC. This chain links TRBV24-1 with TRBJ2-5; no definite D call. Trimming took 9 bases from V and 1 from J, leaving 8 bases between them. Germline V gene data show CDR1 as KGHDR and CDR2 as SFDVKD. This CDR3 is built from 12 residues.

Points on this clone: At one end the junction does not follow the germline gene, possibly because of a read error. The chain joins TRBV28 to TRBJ2-1, with D unresolved. Germline CDR1 and CDR2: MDHEN and SYDVKM. The CDR3 spans 9 residues. In DNA form, the CDR3 reads TGTGCCAGCAGTTATCCACCGATCTTC. It specifies CASSYPPIF.

The chain couples TRBV28 to TRBJ2-1, with 7 bases identical to TRBD1. J lost 4 bases, V lost 6 bases, and 6 bases had no gene match. CDR1 is MDHEN, CDR2 SYDVKM, per germline. CDR3 length: 14 amino acids. The CDR3 DNA reads TGTGCCAGCAGCACGGGACAGCAATACAATGAGCAGTTCTTC. It is translated as CASSTGQQYNEQFF.

This clone appeared once. V and J are TRBV7-2 and TRBJ2-7; D gene unclear. The V end lost 4 bases, the J end lost 1 base, and 11 bases lay between the germline ends. The germline gives CDR1 SGHTA, CDR2 FQGNSA. The CDR3 runs to 14 residues. This chain's CDR3 is CASSSTPGSYEQYF. CDR3 nucleotides: TGTGCCAGCAGCTCAACCCCGGGTTCCTACGAGCAGTACTTC.

This clone showed up just once. The chain links TRBV18 to TRBJ2-7; 9 nucleotides match TRBD2. Germline assignment: CDR1 KGHSH and CDR2 LQKENI. The CDR3 is 15 residues long. Unmatched junction bases numbered 3, after V lost 2 bases and J lost 1 base. CDR3 loop: CASSPRSGRSYEQYF. The CDR3 nucleotides are TGTGCCAGCTCACCAAGGAGCGGGAGGTCCTACGAGCAGTACTTC.